This T cell receptor beta chain originates from a study of shared clonotypes between healthy human individuals. Broader study findings: Naive subsets, compared against memory subsets, generally had larger estimated richness values. There were few donors, and this limited the genetic and exposure-history diversity represented.

On this clone: The antigen remains unidentified.

Germline CDR1 is DFQATT and CDR2 is SNEGSKA (reference sequence). This CDR3 is built from 10 residues. Trimming removed 5 bases at V and 3 bases at J, with 2 bases between. Running of the assay took place at deep level. Using immunoSEQ multiplex PCR, the repertoire was profiled, and TCRdb retains in-frame clones only, with some absent. The table has 400,000 to 600,000 clones, about 96% seen once. J is TRBJ2-1 and V is TRBV20-1; D not certain. The sample was naive CD4+ T cells sorted from blood. Subset specified: CD45RA+ positively selected. This TCR was recovered from a woman aged 30 to 39 in good health. CDR3 nucleotide sequence: TGCAGTGCTGGCTACAATGAGCAGTTCTTC. It codes for CSAGYNEQFF.